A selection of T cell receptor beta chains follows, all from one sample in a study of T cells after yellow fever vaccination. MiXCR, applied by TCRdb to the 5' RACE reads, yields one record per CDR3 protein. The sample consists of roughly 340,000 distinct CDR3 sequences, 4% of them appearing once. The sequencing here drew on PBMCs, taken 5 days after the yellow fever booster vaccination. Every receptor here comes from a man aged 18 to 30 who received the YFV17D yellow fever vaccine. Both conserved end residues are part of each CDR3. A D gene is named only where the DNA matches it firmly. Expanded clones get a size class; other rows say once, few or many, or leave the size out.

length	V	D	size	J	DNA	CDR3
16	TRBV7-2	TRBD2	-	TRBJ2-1	TGTGCCAGCAGCCCCCGACTAGCGGGGGGGGCGTATGAGCAGTTCTTC	CASSPRLAGGAYEQFF
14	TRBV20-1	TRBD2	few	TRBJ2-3	TGCAGTGCTCCCACTAGCGGGGGGACAGATACGCAGTATTTT	CSAPTSGGTDTQYF
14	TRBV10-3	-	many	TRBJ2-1	TGTGCCATCACCCAGAGGGGGGAATACAATGAGCAGTTCTTC	CAITQRGEYNEQFF
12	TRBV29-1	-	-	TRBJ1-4	TGCAGCGTTCGGCAGCCTAATGAAAAACTGTTTTTT	CSVRQPNEKLFF
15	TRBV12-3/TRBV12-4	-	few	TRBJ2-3	TGTGCCAGCAGTCGATCCGGGACTCATCCAGATACGCAGTATTTT	CASSRSGTHPDTQYF
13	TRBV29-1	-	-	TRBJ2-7	TGCAGCGTAATAGGAGGGGTTGCCTACGAGCAGTACTTC	CSVIGGVAYEQYF
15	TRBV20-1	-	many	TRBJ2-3	TGCAGTGCCACCGGGACCCCAGCCGGCACAGATACGCAGTATTTT	CSATGTPAGTDTQYF
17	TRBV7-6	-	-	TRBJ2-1	TGTGCCAGCAGCCCCAGTGACGGGCCTTGGGGGAACAATGAGCAGTTCTTC	CASSPSDGPWGNNEQFF
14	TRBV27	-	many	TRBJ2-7	TGTGCCAGCAGTTTTTCCCCGCAGTCCTACGAGCAGTACTTC	CASSFSPQSYEQYF
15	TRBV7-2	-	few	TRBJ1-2	TGTGCCAGCAGCTTAGGCGCGGGGATCCCCTATGGCTACACCTTC	CASSLGAGIPYGYTF
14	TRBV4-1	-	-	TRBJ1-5	TGCGCCAGCAGCCAACGGCAGGGTAATCAGCCCCAGCATTTT	CASSQRQGNQPQHF
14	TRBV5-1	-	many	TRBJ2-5	TGCGCCAGCAGCCCCTCGGGACTTGGGGAGACCCAGTACTTC	CASSPSGLGETQYF
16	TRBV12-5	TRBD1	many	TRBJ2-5	TGTGCTAGTGGTTGGAACAGGGGAGTCAACGCGGAGACCCAGTACTTC	CASGWNRGVNAETQYF
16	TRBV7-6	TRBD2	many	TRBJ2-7	TGTGCCAGCAGCATCCGGACTAGCGGGGGCTCCTACGAGCAGTACTTC	CASSIRTSGGSYEQYF
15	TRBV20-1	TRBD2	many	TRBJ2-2	TGCAGTGCTAGAGCAGCGGGGGGGCCAGTCGGGGAGCTGTTTTTT	CSARAAGGPVGELFF
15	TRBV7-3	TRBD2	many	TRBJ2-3	TGTGCCAGCAGCCCCCTAGCGGGGGGACAATATACGCAGTATTTT	CASSPLAGGQYTQYF
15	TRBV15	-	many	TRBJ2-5	TGTGCCACCAGCAGAGATCACTGGGGTCAAGAGACCCAGTACTTC	CATSRDHWGQETQYF
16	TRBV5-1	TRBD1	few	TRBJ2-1	TGCGCCAGCAGCTTGGCGTTCTCGGGACAGGGGGATGAGCAGTTCTTC	CASSLAFSGQGDEQFF
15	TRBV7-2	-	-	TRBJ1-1	TGTGCCAGCAGCTTAGTGGGGGGGAGAGGGATCCGGGCTTTCTTT	CASSLVGGRGIRAFF
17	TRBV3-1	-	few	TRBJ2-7	TGTGCCAGCAGCCAAGTAAAGCCGGGACCGGAGTACTACGAGCAGTACTTC	CASSQVKPGPEYYEQYF
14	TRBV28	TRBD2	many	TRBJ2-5	TGTGCCAGCAGTATGCTAGCGGGGGCGGAGACCCAGTACTTC	CASSMLAGAETQYF
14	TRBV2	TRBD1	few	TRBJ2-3	TGTGCCAGCAGTCTACAGGGGGTCACAGATACGCAGTATTTT	CASSLQGVTDTQYF
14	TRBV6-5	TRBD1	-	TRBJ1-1	TGTGCCAGCAGTAGGACAGGAGAGAACACTGAAGCTTTCTTT	CASSRTGENTEAFF
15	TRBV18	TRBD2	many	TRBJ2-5	TGTGCCAGCTCACCACGATCGGGGGGCCAAGAGACCCAGTACTTC	CASSPRSGGQETQYF
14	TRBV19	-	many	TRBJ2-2	TGTGCCAGTAGTAAGAGGTGGAACACCGGGGAGCTGTTTTTT	CASSKRWNTGELFF